This T cell receptor (beta chain) came from a study of Graves' ophthalmopathy and Graves' hyperthyroidism. This clonotype was seen once. Amplified material comprised TCR beta CDR3 regions derived from RNA transcripts. HTBI primers were employed in first-round RT-PCR, then a second-round multiplex PCR followed. From the multiplex PCR reads, TCRdb called clonotypes with MiXCR, one entry per CDR3 protein. In the table there are some 370,000 distinct CDR3 sequences, roughly a sixth of which are singletons. Trimming shortened V by 5 bases and J by 6 bases, and 17 bases separated the two germline ends. From germline, CDR1 is MDHEN and CDR2 SYDVKM. This CDR3 region has 16 residues. Calling hyperthyroidism stable required that no ophthalmopathy show up within 18 months of follow-up. Certain patients, namely those with other autoimmune diseases, uncontrolled infections, pregnancy or lactation, were excluded. Thyroid ultrasound, orbital computed tomography, TRAb, serum thyroxine and clinical symptoms formed the basis of diagnosis.

The sequencing sample was made of peripheral blood. The sequence was obtained from an adult woman with stable Graves' hyperthyroidism. The chain employs TRBV28 and TRBJ1-6; maybe TRBD1 (5 bases). This chain's CDR3 is CASSHHNIGGNSPLHF. The CDR3 region has the DNA TGTGCCAGCAGTCATCATAACATCGGGGGTAATTCACCCCTCCACTTT.